One and the same sample provided the 25 T cell receptor beta chains below, sequenced in a study of CD8+CD57+ T cells in acquired aplastic anemia. Genomic DNA constituted the template upon which TCR beta VDJ and CDR3 profiling was performed. In TCRdb, the reads were re-called with MiXCR into one record per CDR3 protein. The sample shows 200,000 to 300,000 distinct CDR3 sequences, approximately 45% of them seen only once. All patients picked for sequencing had shown, by flow cytometry, an expansion of CD8+CD57+ cells. The sequencing sample was made of sorted CD4+, CD8+, or CD8+CD57+ T cells (not recorded which) from PBMCs. The source of these receptors is a human donor with aplastic anemia.

This clonotype was counted at least ten times. The rearrangement uses TRBV5-6 and TRBJ1-5; 7 positions match TRBD1. The CDR3 length is 14 residues. CDR1 is SGHDT and CDR2 is YYEEEE in the germline V gene. V gave up 4 bases and J gave up 4 bases; unmatched junction bases: 5. CDR3: CASSIQQGNQPQHF. The CDR3 DNA is TGTGCCAGCAGCATCCAACAGGGGAATCAGCCCCAGCATTTT.

The rearrangement uses TRBV7-9 and TRBJ2-1, with a possible D match to TRBD2 (7 bases). The CDR3 spans 16 residues. Germline CDR1 SEHNR, CDR2 FQNEAQ (reference sequence). Trimming removed 6 bases from V and 3 bases from J, with 18 bases in between. CDR3 sequence: CASRERGGSGYNEQFF. CDR3 DNA: TGTGCCAGCAGAGAAAGGGGGGGTAGCGGCTACAATGAGCAGTTCTTC.

Many counts were recorded for this clonotype. The chain couples TRBV10-1 to TRBJ1-1, with D unresolved. CDR3 length equals 14 residues. Germline CDR1 reads WNHNN; CDR2 reads SYGVQD (reference sequence). The ends were cut back, 5 bases at V and 4 bases at J, with 14 bases in the middle. The CDR3 DNA is TGCGCCAGCAGTCGGACGGAACTAAGCACTGAAGCTTTCTTT. Residues: CASSRTELSTEAFF.

This clonotype has ten or more counts. The CDR3 nucleotides read TGTGCCAGCAGTACAGGGGTCGGCACTGAAGCTTTCTTT. Encoded protein: CASSTGVGTEAFF. The chain uses TRBV25-1 and TRBJ1-1, with 7 bases fitting TRBD1. The CDR3 contains 13 residues. In germline, CDR1 is MGHDK, CDR2 SYGVNS. J gave up 4 bases and V 5 bases, and 4 bases lay outside the gene matches.

The table lists this clonotype with many counts. The rearrangement links TRBV29-1 to TRBJ2-7; 13 bases are a match to TRBD2. V lost 0 bases to trimming and J lost 2 bases; unmatched junction nucleotides: 4. CDR1 is SQVTM and CDR2 is ANQGSEA in the germline V gene. The CDR3 contains 16 residues. CDR3 amino acids: CSVEDWGLAGTYEQYF. The CDR3 nucleotides read TGCAGCGTTGAAGATTGGGGACTAGCGGGAACCTACGAGCAGTACTTC.

In its sample, this clonotype was seen many times. The gene calls are TRBV20-1 and TRBJ2-3; 12 bases fit TRBD2. The junction had 4 bases not matched to a gene; V was cut back by 3 bases and J by 6 bases. CDR1 DFQATT and CDR2 SNEGSKA come from the germline V gene (reference sequence). The CDR3 has 14 amino acids. The CDR3 loop reads CSASRLAGADTQYF. The DNA of the CDR3 is TGCAGTGCTAGTAGACTAGCGGGAGCTGATACGCAGTATTTT.

This clonotype was observed many times. The chain uses TRBV11-2 and TRBJ1-6; D might be TRBD1 (6 bases). The CDR3 has 15 residues. The V end was cut by 0 bases, the J end by 5 bases, with 8 bases between. From germline, CDR1 is SGHAT and CDR2 FQNNGV. The CDR3 coding sequence is TGTGCCAGCAGCTTAGACGGACAGAATAATTCACCCCTCCACTTT. This encodes CASSLDGQNNSPLHF.

The chain uses TRBV24-1 and TRBJ2-3, with 9 bases lining up with TRBD1. Looked up from germline, CDR1 is KGHDR and CDR2 is SFDVKD. V shed 3 bases and J 2 bases; nucleotides not matched to a gene: 5. The CDR3 is 16 residues long. This CDR3 is CATSDQRDRDTDTQYF. CDR3 nucleotide sequence: TGTGCCACCAGTGATCAGCGGGACAGGGACACAGATACGCAGTATTTT.

This clonotype was observed many times. This chain joins TRBV11-2 and TRBJ2-7; TRBD2 matches 8 bases. The length of the CDR3 is 14 residues. The germline CDR1 and CDR2 sequences are SGHAT and FQNNGV. The V gene end was trimmed by 5 bases and the J gene end by 0 bases; junction bases not matched to a gene: 3. The CDR3 here is CASSGTRFSYEQYF. The CDR3 DNA reads TGTGCCAGCAGCGGGACTAGATTCTCCTACGAGCAGTACTTC.

Comment on this clonotype: One end of the junction fails to match germline, which may point to a read error. The rearrangement links TRBV20-1 to TRBJ2-4, with TRBD2 matching 10 bases. CDR3 length equals 19 residues. Germline CDR1 DFQATT, CDR2 SNEGSKA (reference sequence). The CDR3 reads CSARDPIVEREGIENVQYF. CDR3 nucleotide sequence: TGCAGTGCTAGAGACCCAATTGTGGAGCGGGAGGGGATTGAAAACGTTCAGTACTTC.

Ten or more counts support this clonotype. The chain combines TRBV15 with TRBJ2-7; D is ambiguous. The germline CDR1 and CDR2 sequences are LNHNV and YYDKDF (reference sequence). There are 11 residues in the CDR3. Trimming removed 6 bases from V and 1 base from J, with 4 bases in between. DNA of the CDR3: TGTGCCACCAGAAATTCCTACGAGCAGTACTTC. Residues: CATRNSYEQYF.

V usage is TRBV15 and J usage is TRBJ2-5; D not certain. V dropped 0 bases and J dropped 5 bases, with 4 bases sitting between them. The V gene's germline CDR1 is LNHNV and CDR2 YYDKDF (reference sequence). CDR3 length equals 12 residues. CDR3: CATSREGETQYF. The CDR3 bases are TGTGCCACCAGCAGAGAGGGGGAGACCCAGTACTTC.

At least ten counts were recorded for this clonotype. In DNA, the CDR3 is TGTGCCAGTAGCGGCCAGGGGTCAAGACCCTACGAGCAGTACTTC. Encoded protein: CASSGQGSRPYEQYF. The chain links TRBV19 to TRBJ2-7; D may be TRBD1 (6 bases). The CDR3 consists of 15 residues. Deletions cut 6 bases from V and 2 bases from J, with 17 bases between. Germline V lookup: CDR1 LNHDA, CDR2 SQIVND (reference sequence).

This clonotype occurred a few times. A much larger clone differs from this one at a single base, so this may be a read error. V usage is TRBV2 and J usage is TRBJ1-4, with D unresolved. Trimming took 6 bases from V and 6 from J, leaving 2 bases between them. From germline, CDR1 is SNHLY and CDR2 FYNNEI. The CDR3 totals 10 residues. Here the CDR3 reads CASRDEKLFF. CDR3 DNA sequence: TGTGCCAGCAGGGATGAAAAACTGTTTTTT.

This clonotype has at least ten counts. The rearrangement links TRBV2 to TRBJ2-7; 7 nucleotides match TRBD1. V shed 1 base, J shed 4 bases, and the junction held 4 bases outside the gene matches. The CDR3 is made up of 14 amino acids. CDR1 is SNHLY, CDR2 FYNNEI, per germline. This CDR3 reads CASSEEGGAYEQYF. The CDR3 DNA is TGTGCCAGCAGTGAAGAAGGGGGCGCTTACGAGCAGTACTTC.

At least ten counts were recorded for this clonotype. This chain uses TRBV6-2 or TRBV6-3 with TRBJ2-7; 7 nucleotides match TRBD1. J lost 7 bases, V lost 5 bases, and 11 bases had no gene match. This CDR3 region has 14 residues. CDR1 MNHEY and CDR2 SVGEGT come from the germline V gene. CDR3 sequence reads: CASSRGQLLREQYF. In nucleotides, the CDR3 is TGTGCCAGCAGTAGGGGACAGTTACTACGGGAGCAGTACTTC.

At least ten counts were recorded for this clonotype. This rearrangement joins TRBV25-1 to TRBJ1-5; weak D call: TRBD1 (5 bases). Germline V CDR1 and CDR2: MGHDK, SYGVNS. The CDR3 extends over 14 amino acids. Trimming stripped 5 bases from V and 4 bases from J, with 12 bases between. CDR3 in amino acids: CASSSRQGNQPQHF. The CDR3 DNA sequence: TGTGCCAGCAGTTCCCGCCAGGGTAATCAGCCCCAGCATTTT. Using reference TRBV25-1 and TRBJ1-5 for the parts outside the CDR3, the full variable domain is EADIYQTPRYLVIGTGKKITLECSQTMGHDKMYWYQQDPGMELHLIHYSYGVNSTEKGDLSSESTVSRIRTEHFPLTLESARPSHTSQYLCASSSRQGNQPQHFGDGTRLSIL.

This clonotype was recorded many times. This chain uses TRBV7-9 with TRBJ1-1; TRBD1 matches 9 bases. Trimming took 9 bases from V and 6 from J; bases not matched to a gene: 8. The germline V gene encodes CDR1 SEHNR and CDR2 FQNEAQ (reference sequence). The CDR3 has 13 amino acids. The CDR3 DNA follows: TGTGCCAGTAGGGACAGGGCTACCCCTGAAGCTTTCTTT. It specifies CASRDRATPEAFF.

This clonotype was counted many times. The rearrangement uses TRBV4-1 and TRBJ2-7, with D tentatively TRBD1 (5 bases). The germline V gene encodes CDR1 MGHRA and CDR2 YSYEKL. V was trimmed by 3 bases and J by 0 bases, leaving 12 bases between them. The CDR3 contains 15 residues. The CDR3 loop reads CASSQTDSNSYEQYF. Written as DNA, the CDR3 is TGCGCCAGCAGCCAGACCGACAGTAACTCCTACGAGCAGTACTTC.

The chain couples TRBV25-1 to TRBJ2-7, with D perhaps matching TRBD2 (7 bases). V was clipped by 4 bases and J by 7 bases, with 11 bases between them. The CDR3 contains 12 residues. The germline V gene encodes CDR1 MGHDK and CDR2 SYGVNS. CDR3 DNA: TGTGCCAGCAGTGGGGGGGGCGGGGAGCAGTACTTC. Translated, it gives CASSGGGGEQYF.

The table lists this clonotype with many counts. The chain joins TRBV9 to TRBJ2-5; D perhaps matches TRBD2 (5 bases). The V end lost 0 bases, the J end lost 5 bases, and 11 bases lay between the germline ends. This CDR3 is 14 amino acids long. Germline CDR1 reads SGDLS; CDR2 reads YYNGEE. The CDR3 here is CASSVEASTETQYF. The CDR3, as DNA: TGTGCCAGCAGCGTAGAGGCTAGCACTGAGACCCAGTACTTC. The entire variable domain, with the rest obtained from reference TRBV9 and TRBJ2-5, is as follows: DSGVTQTPKHLITATGQRVTLRCSPRSGDLSVYWYQQSLDQGLQFLIQYYNGEERAKGNILERFSAQQFPDLHSELNLSSLELGDSALYFCASSVEASTETQYFGPGTRLLVL.

V and J are TRBV19 and TRBJ1-5; D is ambiguous. Trimming took 3 bases from V and 14 from J, leaving 8 bases between them. The CDR3 has 10 residues. Germline V gene data show CDR1 as LNHDA and CDR2 as SQIVND (reference sequence). CDR3 nucleotide sequence: TGTGCCAGTAGTATCACCGGGGAGCATTTT. Protein sequence: CASSITGEHF. The entire variable domain, with the rest obtained from reference TRBV19 and TRBJ1-5, is as follows: DGGITQSPKYLFRKEGQNVTLSCEQNLNHDAMYWYRQDPGQGLRLIYYSQIVNDFQKGDIAEGYSVSREKKESFPLTVTSAQKNPTAFYLCASSITGEHFGDGTRLSIL.

The chain is built from TRBV10-3 and TRBJ1-3, with D unclear. V was shortened by 4 bases and J by 8 bases, with 15 bases between the two germline ends. The CDR3 totals 14 residues. Germline CDR1 and CDR2: ENHRY and SYGVKD. The CDR3 DNA reads TGTGCCATCAGTGTACCGCCCTCGGAAGACACCATATATTTT. Protein product: CAISVPPSEDTIYF.

The CDR3 reads CAIGVWGSAGNTIYF. For the CDR3, the DNA is TGTGCCATCGGTGTATGGGGAAGTGCTGGAAACACCATATATTTT. J is TRBJ1-3 and V is TRBV10-3; the D is unclear. The CDR3 is 15 amino acids. The germline gives CDR1 ENHRY, CDR2 SYGVKD. The V and J ends lost 8 bases and 2 bases respectively, with 16 bases between them.

This clonotype was seen many times. This chain connects TRBV4-3 to TRBJ2-7, with D maybe TRBD1 (6 bases). V dropped 3 bases and J dropped 2 bases, with 8 bases sitting between them. The germline gives CDR1 LGHNA, CDR2 YSLEER. CDR3 size: 13 residues. CDR3 in amino acids: CASSQGATYEQYF. CDR3 coding DNA: TGCGCCAGCAGCCAGGGGGCTACCTACGAGCAGTACTTC.